This TCR beta chain originates from a study of blood T cell repertoires in COVID-19. Study details: Donors in the United States, Italy and Spain gave samples during acute or convalescent COVID-19.

V was cut by 3 bases and J by 6 bases, with 17 bases left in between. There are 15 residues in the CDR3. In the authors' workflow: Reference gene primer amplification gave estimated nucleated cell counts. Libraries were prepared by immunoSEQ multiplex PCR; TCRdb keeps only in-frame clonotypes and omits some of them. Clone size and the V and J calls come from that table; the DNA yielded D and trimming. The table has approximately 300,000 clones, 87% seen once; the top ten hold less than 6%. The table lists this clone with a few counts. The study assigned cohorts using participant-reported clinical history. Recovered Cohort 3 donors showed two negative PCRs, clearance, or symptom resolution.

The receptor was derived from a woman in her thirties who had recovered from COVID-19. This chain uses TRBV23-1 with TRBJ1-2; a weak D match, TRBD1 (6 bases). TRBV23-1 is flagged as an ORF with uncertain function. The source material was PBMCs or T cells enriched from blood (not recorded which). The CDR3 reads CASSHRPRGGNGYTF. CDR3 DNA sequence: TGCGCCAGCAGTCATCGTCCGAGGGGGGGCAATGGCTACACCTTC.